What follows are 25 T cell receptor beta chains derived from one specimen sequenced in a study of T cells in Graves' hyperthyroidism and ophthalmopathy. Researchers took RNA transcripts and amplified the TCR beta CDR3 regions from them. The HTBI primer set drove a first-round RT-PCR of the TCR CDR3. Using its own MiXCR run on the multiplex PCR reads, TCRdb lists one record per CDR3 protein. The data show roughly 500,000 distinct CDR3 sequences, around 43% seen once. Material for sequencing was peripheral blood or thyroid tissue (not recorded which). The receptors here all came from an adult woman with Graves' disease, either hyperthyroidism or ophthalmopathy (not recorded which).

The table lists this clonotype with a few counts. The rearrangement joins TRBV10-3 to TRBJ1-1; 8 bases match TRBD1. The J segment lost 7 bases and the V segment lost 4 bases, leaving 2 bases of the junction unmatched. Germline loops: CDR1 ENHRY, CDR2 SYGVKD. The CDR3 consists of 12 residues. CDR3 coding DNA: TGTGCCATCAGTGCGGACAGGGATGAAGCTTTCTTT. This codes for CAISADRDEAFF.

This clonotype was recorded only once. This could be a read error, since a much larger clone is one nucleotide away. This chain joins TRBV6-9 and TRBJ2-7; the D gene could be TRBD1 or TRBD2 (5 bases each). The CDR3 is made up of 14 amino acids. CDR1 MNHGY and CDR2 SVAAGI come from the germline V gene. V dropped 5 bases and J dropped 7 bases, with 18 bases sitting between them. CDR3 in DNA: TGTGCCAGCAGTGACACCGGGGCAGGGAATGAGCAGTACTTC. Encoded protein: CASSDTGAGNEQYF.

This rearrangement joins TRBV29-1 to TRBJ2-7, with D perhaps assigned TRBD1 or TRBD2 (5 bases each). Germline V gene sequence: CDR1 SQVTM, CDR2 ANQGSEA. CDR3 length equals 13 residues. Trimming pared 4 bases from V and 7 bases from J, leaving 17 bases between. The DNA for the CDR3 is TGCAGCGTTGTGACAGTAACCTCGGGGGAGCAGTACTTC. Residues: CSVVTVTSGEQYF.

This clonotype was seen at least ten times. This sequence joins TRBV10-1 and TRBJ2-2; D unresolved. Trimming cost V 0 bases and J 4 bases, with 6 bases left between them. Per germline, CDR1 WNHNN and CDR2 SYGVQD (reference sequence). This CDR3 spans 14 amino acids. CDR3 in DNA: TGCGCCAGCAGTGAGTCCCCAGCCACCGGGGAGCTGTTTTTT. This sequence encodes CASSESPATGELFF.

This clonotype was seen at least ten times. The junction does not match germline at one end; this may be a read error. The V and J genes are TRBV7-9 and TRBJ2-7; tentative D call: TRBD1 (6 bases). The germline V gene encodes CDR1 SEHNR and CDR2 FQNEAQ (reference sequence). The CDR3 spans 13 residues. The CDR3 nucleotides are TGCGCCAGCAGTCTGGACAGAAACTACGAGCAGTACTTC. The encoded protein is CASSLDRNYEQYF.

This clonotype appeared many times. The CDR3, as DNA: TGCGCCAGCAGCCAAAATACGGAACCTAACTATGGCTACACCTTC. It is translated as CASSQNTEPNYGYTF. This rearrangement joins TRBV4-3 to TRBJ1-2; D is unclear. This CDR3 is 15 amino acids long. Germline assignment: CDR1 LGHNA and CDR2 YSLEER. V gave up 2 bases and J gave up 0 bases, with 10 bases separating them.

The rearrangement uses TRBV7-6 and TRBJ1-1; D not certain. There are 14 residues in the CDR3. Germline V CDR1 and CDR2: SGHVS, FNYEAQ. Trimming removed 1 base from V and 5 bases from J, with 11 bases in between. The CDR3 sequence: CASSLGKGKTEAFF. CDR3 DNA sequence: TGTGCCAGCAGCTTAGGCAAGGGTAAGACTGAAGCTTTCTTT.

This clonotype was seen more than once but under ten times. The gene calls are TRBV7-9 and TRBJ2-5, with D possibly matching TRBD1 (6 bases). Germline CDR1 SEHNR, CDR2 FQNEAQ (reference sequence). This CDR3 spans 15 amino acids. V lost 5 bases and J lost 4, with 17 bases in between. For the CDR3, the DNA is TGTGCCAGCAGCCCCCCGGGACATCCACCAGAGACCCAGTACTTC. Its protein is CASSPPGHPPETQYF.

This clonotype was observed a handful of times. V gene TRBV11-2 combines with J gene TRBJ2-5; the match to TRBD1 covers 9 bases. CDR1 and CDR2 (germline): SGHAT, FQNNGV. V shed 3 bases and J 4 bases; nucleotides not matched to a gene: 3. The CDR3 loop spans 14 amino acids. The CDR3 DNA reads TGTGCCAGCAGCTTCGGGACAGGGTTAGAGACCCAGTACTTC. Translated: CASSFGTGLETQYF.

This clonotype occurred many times. This chain uses TRBV12-3 or TRBV12-4 with TRBJ2-5; weak D call: TRBD2 (6 bases). V was pared by 3 bases and J by 5 bases, with 16 bases between. This CDR3 spans 15 amino acids. This CDR3 reads CASSLGGGLGETQYF. CDR3 DNA sequence: TGTGCCAGCAGTTTGGGGGGAGGTCTCGGTGAGACCCAGTACTTC.

The rearrangement joins TRBV19 to TRBJ1-5; 9 positions agree with TRBD1. Germline V gene sequence: CDR1 LNHDA, CDR2 SQIVND (reference sequence). The CDR3 consists of 15 residues. V lost 2 bases, J lost 10 bases, and 9 bases stayed unmatched. This CDR3 reads CASSITGGARSPQHF. The CDR3, as DNA: TGTGCCAGTAGTATAACAGGGGGCGCGAGGTCCCCCCAGCATTTT.

This clonotype has a count of ten or more. The chain combines TRBV20-1 with TRBJ2-7, with no clear D. V was shortened by 7 bases and J by 4 bases, with 14 bases between the two germline ends. CDR3 length: 12 residues. The germline V gene has CDR1 DFQATT and CDR2 SNEGSKA (reference sequence). The CDR3 DNA is TGCAGTGTGGACGGCACCCTTTACGAGCAGTACTTC. It encodes CSVDGTLYEQYF.

The chain carries TRBV29-1 and TRBJ2-5; tentative D call: TRBD2 (5 bases). The germline CDR1 and CDR2 sequences are SQVTM and ANQGSEA. V shed 8 bases and J shed 2 bases, with 21 bases lying between them. CDR3 size: 15 residues. In DNA, the CDR3 is TGCAGCCAAGGAACGTGGGAGATCCGGCAAGAGACCCAGTACTTC. This sequence encodes CSQGTWEIRQETQYF.

The V gene is TRBV29-1, the J gene TRBJ2-3; the match to TRBD2 covers 14 bases. The CDR3 is made up of 16 amino acids. Germline lookup yields CDR1 SQVTM and CDR2 ANQGSEA. V shed 6 bases, J shed 3 bases, and the junction held 8 bases outside the gene matches. The CDR3 DNA reads TGCAGCGTCCGTGGACTAGCGGGAGGTGGGACAGATACGCAGTATTTT. Protein: CSVRGLAGGGTDTQYF.

This clonotype was recorded a few times. The rearrangement uses TRBV20-1 and TRBJ1-5; D is undetermined. The CDR3 consists of 14 residues. V was pared by 5 bases and J by 0 bases, with 11 bases between. The V gene's germline CDR1 is DFQATT and CDR2 SNEGSKA (reference sequence). The CDR3 spells CSAPADHSNQPQHF. CDR3 nucleotide sequence: TGCAGTGCTCCGGCAGACCATAGCAATCAGCCCCAGCATTTT.

This clonotype has at least ten counts. The V call is TRBV19, the J call TRBJ2-7, with 8 bases lining up with TRBD1. The CDR3 sequence is 14 residues long. Germline loops: CDR1 LNHDA, CDR2 SQIVND (reference sequence). The J segment lost 1 base and the V segment lost 3 bases, leaving 2 bases of the junction unmatched. DNA for the CDR3: TGTGCCAGTAGTATGACAGGGGCATCCTACGAGCAGTACTTC. This codes for CASSMTGASYEQYF.

In its sample, this clonotype was seen many times. The chain recombines TRBV20-1 with TRBJ1-5; a possible D gene is TRBD1 (5 bases). Per germline, CDR1 DFQATT and CDR2 SNEGSKA (reference sequence). Trimming stripped 2 bases from V and 5 bases from J, with 10 bases between. The CDR3 has 13 amino acids. The CDR3 sequence: CSARKDTYQPQHF. DNA of the CDR3: TGCAGTGCTAGAAAGGACACTTATCAGCCCCAGCATTTT.

This clonotype was seen repeatedly, ten times or more. This chain joins TRBV29-1 and TRBJ1-1; the D is unclear. The CDR3 is made up of 13 amino acids. V shed 2 bases and J shed 5 bases, with 12 bases lying between them. Germline CDR1 is SQVTM and CDR2 is ANQGSEA. CDR3 loop: CSVERAAGTEAFF. As DNA, the CDR3 is TGCAGCGTTGAAAGGGCGGCCGGTACTGAAGCTTTCTTT. Together with reference TRBV29-1 and TRBJ1-1, the CDR3 gives the full variable domain: SAVISQKPSRDICQRGTSLTIQCQVDSQVTMMFWYRQQPGQSLTLIATANQGSEATYESGFVIDKFPISRPNLTFSTLTVSNMSPEDSSIYLCSVERAAGTEAFFGQGTRLTVV.

Points on this clonotype: One end of the junction varies from germline; a read error may be responsible. V usage is TRBV5-4 and J usage is TRBJ2-5; 14 bases are a match to TRBD2. This CDR3 is built from 15 residues. Germline V gives CDR1 SGHNT, CDR2 YYREEE (reference sequence). CDR3 residues: CASSQGLAGVGTQYF. The CDR3 coding sequence is TGCGCCAGCAGTCAGGGACTAGCGGGAGTTGGGACCCAGTACTTC. The complete variable domain, with remaining parts taken from reference TRBV5-4 and TRBJ2-5, reads ETGVTQSPTHLIKTRGQQVTLRCSSQSGHNTVSWYQQALGQGPQFIFQYYREEENGRGNFPPRFSGLQFPNYSSELNVNALELDDSALYLCASSQGLAGVGTQYFGPGTRLLVL.

The chain is built from TRBV19 and TRBJ1-2; D might be TRBD1 (5 bases). Trimming took 9 bases from V and 0 from J, leaving 8 bases between them. Germline CDR1 and CDR2: LNHDA and SQIVND (reference sequence). CDR3 length: 12 residues. The DNA of the CDR3 is TGTGCCAGCGGGGGACCTAACTATGGCTACACCTTC. Encoded protein: CASGGPNYGYTF.

The sample holds many counts of this clonotype. The rearrangement uses TRBV6-2 or TRBV6-3 and TRBJ1-2, with 7 positions matching TRBD1. The CDR3 covers 14 residues. V shed 7 bases and J 6 bases; nucleotides not matched to a gene: 11. Germline loops: CDR1 MNHEY, CDR2 SVGEGT. CDR3 bases: TGTGCCAGCACTCTAACAGGGGATTGGGATGGCTACACCTTC. Translating gives CASTLTGDWDGYTF.

The chain joins TRBV10-3 to TRBJ1-2; TRBD1 matches 7 bases. From germline, CDR1 is ENHRY and CDR2 SYGVKD. Germline trimming cut 2 bases from V and 6 bases from J; bases unmatched to any gene: 3. The CDR3 contains 13 residues. CDR3 region: CAISEAGGDGYTF. The CDR3 bases are TGTGCCATCAGTGAGGCAGGGGGAGATGGCTACACCTTC.

This clonotype was seen ten or more times. This chain uses TRBV3-1 with TRBJ1-1; D uncertain. CDR3 length: 13 residues. Germline V gives CDR1 LGHDT, CDR2 YNNKEL (reference sequence). The V and J ends lost 6 bases and 1 base respectively, with 9 bases between them. In DNA, the CDR3 is TGTGCCAGCAGGGGTCCGAAGAACACTGAAGCTTTCTTT. Amino acids: CASRGPKNTEAFF.

This clonotype was seen at least ten times. The chain joins TRBV5-1 to TRBJ1-4; maybe TRBD1 (5 bases). Germline loops: CDR1 SGHRS, CDR2 YFSETQ. The CDR3 runs to 15 residues. Trimming left V 3 bases short and J 0 bases short, with 9 bases between. DNA of the CDR3: TGCGCCAGCAGCTGGGGGAACACAACTAATGAAAAACTGTTTTTT. Protein sequence: CASSWGNTTNEKLFF. The whole variable domain, filled in from reference TRBV5-1 and TRBJ1-4, reads KAGVTQTPRYLIKTRGQQVTLSCSPISGHRSVSWYQQTPGQGLQFLFEYFSETQRNKGNFPGRFSGRQFSNSRSEMNVSTLELGDSALYLCASSWGNTTNEKLFFGSGTQLSVL.

The sample holds many counts of this clonotype. The V and J genes are TRBV5-6 and TRBJ1-3; no reliable D call. This CDR3 has 15 residues. CDR1 and CDR2 from the germline V gene are SGHDT and YYEEEE. Trimming stripped 4 bases from V and 2 bases from J, with 13 bases between. CDR3 coding DNA: TGTGCCAGCAGCCGGGCCCCCGGCACTGGAAACACCATATATTTT. Its protein is CASSRAPGTGNTIYF.